This is a list of T cell receptor beta chains from one sample in a study of T-cell reconstitution after alpha-beta-depleted transplantation in children. TCRdb fed the PCR reads into MiXCR, producing one record per CDR3 protein. The data contain some 600,000 distinct CDR3 sequences, 10% to 15% of them seen just once; the ten biggest clones take up around 2%. This material consisted of PBMCs, mostly from graft donor cells, taken 360 days after TCRalphabeta/CD19-depleted stem cell transplant. Every receptor here comes from a male patient under 18 who had a stem cell transplant for acute myeloid leukemia, so the T cells may come from the graft donor. Each CDR3 is given with its conserved first and last residue. The order of the fields is V gene, J gene, CDR3 length, CDR3 protein.

V gene: TRBV29-1
J gene: TRBJ2-7
CDR3 length: 14
CDR3 protein: CSAATGGITYEQYF

V gene: TRBV20-1
J gene: TRBJ1-5
CDR3 length: 14
CDR3 protein: CSASRDRGRQPQHF

V gene: TRBV19
J gene: TRBJ2-5
CDR3 length: 14
CDR3 protein: CASSSTRVGETQYF

V gene: TRBV30
J gene: TRBJ2-3
CDR3 length: 14
CDR3 protein: CAWKKGLALDTQYF

V gene: TRBV2
J gene: TRBJ2-5
CDR3 length: 9
CDR3 protein: CASSARGDF

V gene: TRBV7-3
J gene: TRBJ2-1
CDR3 length: 17
CDR3 protein: CASSRTSGRPSYNEQFF

V gene: TRBV7-9
J gene: TRBJ2-1
CDR3 length: 17
CDR3 protein: CASSLRDREVAQDEQFF

V gene: TRBV5-1
J gene: TRBJ2-7
CDR3 length: 18
CDR3 protein: CASSFLPTSTRPSYEQYF

V gene: TRBV29-1
J gene: TRBJ2-7
CDR3 length: 12
CDR3 protein: CSVGRTTYEQYF

V gene: TRBV5-6
J gene: TRBJ2-7
CDR3 length: 15
CDR3 protein: CASSLVGTSVGEQYF

V gene: TRBV20-1
J gene: TRBJ2-7
CDR3 length: 12
CDR3 protein: CSARPDKVWQYF

V gene: TRBV18
J gene: TRBJ1-5
CDR3 length: 14
CDR3 protein: CASSRTVSNQPQHF

V gene: TRBV6-1
J gene: TRBJ1-1
CDR3 length: 16
CDR3 protein: CASSRGEGYLNTEAFF

V gene: TRBV2
J gene: TRBJ2-3
CDR3 length: 14
CDR3 protein: CASSEDYRTDTQYF

V gene: TRBV25-1
J gene: TRBJ2-7
CDR3 length: 13
CDR3 protein: CASSLGGGREQYF

V gene: TRBV19
J gene: TRBJ2-7
CDR3 length: 14
CDR3 protein: CASSIGSGRYEQYF

V gene: TRBV29-1
J gene: TRBJ2-7
CDR3 length: 14
CDR3 protein: CSVEASGRWNEQYF

V gene: TRBV12-3/TRBV12-4
J gene: TRBJ1-5
CDR3 length: 17
CDR3 protein: CASTFESGTAFGRPQHF

V gene: TRBV12-3/TRBV12-4
J gene: TRBJ2-1
CDR3 length: 14
CDR3 protein: CASTTAGGLNEQFF

V gene: TRBV4-3
J gene: TRBJ1-6
CDR3 length: 18
CDR3 protein: CASSQEGRGLNYNSPLHF

V gene: TRBV4-3
J gene: TRBJ2-2
CDR3 length: 15
CDR3 protein: CASSKGRANTGELFF

V gene: TRBV18
J gene: TRBJ1-2
CDR3 length: 14
CDR3 protein: CASSPWDAPDGYTF

V gene: TRBV27
J gene: TRBJ2-7
CDR3 length: 17
CDR3 protein: CASSLIPGTGSVYEQYF